The 21 T cell receptor beta chains below all came from one sample that was sequenced in a study of cytomegalovirus exposure and HLA in healthy donors. PCR employed 60 Vbeta and 13 Jbeta primers. Clones were read by immunoSEQ multiplex PCR, and TCRdb kept only the in-frame ones, dropping some. This sample's table has about 210,000 clones. The sequencing input was PBMCs. Receptors originate from a woman between 25 and 40 years old in good health and CMV-seropositive.

The rearrangement joins TRBV2 to TRBJ2-3, with TRBD1 identical over 9 bases. The length of the CDR3 is 15 residues. Germline V CDR1 and CDR2: SNHLY, FYNNEI. V lost 6 bases and J lost 3; bases outside the gene matches: 7. CDR3 region: CASSSNRGRTDTQYF. The CDR3 coding sequence is TGTGCCAGCAGCTCCAACAGGGGGCGGACAGATACGCAGTATTTT.

The J gene is TRBJ2-5, the V gene TRBV7-7; TRBD2 might be the D (6 bases). V was pared by 0 bases and J by 5 bases, with 13 bases between. The CDR3 runs 15 residues. Per the germline V gene, CDR1 is SSHAT and CDR2 is FNYEAQ (reference sequence). CDR3 protein: CASSLAVSGRETQYF. CDR3 coding DNA: TGTGCCAGCAGCTTAGCGGTGTCGGGGAGGGAGACCCAGTACTTC.

The chain joins TRBV2 to TRBJ1-4; 7 positions agree with TRBD1. V lost 6 bases to trimming and J lost 3 bases; unmatched junction nucleotides: 10. Germline CDR1 SNHLY, CDR2 FYNNEI. The CDR3 is 16 amino acids. The CDR3 DNA reads TGTGCCAGCAGCATGGACAGGCGGTTACCTAATGAAAAACTGTTTTTT. Protein: CASSMDRRLPNEKLFF. Supplemented by reference TRBV2 and TRBJ1-4, the full variable domain reads EPEVTQTPSHQVTQMGQEVILRCVPISNHLYFYWYRQILGQKVEFLVSFYNNEISEKSEIFDDQFSVERPDGSNFTLKIRSTKLEDSAMYFCASSMDRRLPNEKLFFGSGTQLSVL.

This rearrangement joins TRBV6-1 to TRBJ1-5; the D gene is possibly TRBD1 (6 bases). With 6 bases removed from V and 5 bases from J, the gap between germline ends came to 17 bases. The length of the CDR3 is 15 residues. CDR1 is MNHNS, CDR2 SASEGT, per germline. The CDR3 nucleotides read TGTGCCAGCAGCTCATCGAACAGGGCTCATCAGCCCCAGCATTTT. This sequence encodes CASSSSNRAHQPQHF.

This rearrangement joins TRBV18 to TRBJ2-5; TRBD1 agrees at 8 bases. J gave up 5 bases and V 2 bases, and 7 bases lay outside the gene matches. The CDR3 covers 15 residues. The germline V gene encodes CDR1 KGHSH and CDR2 LQKENI. The CDR3 spells CASSPGQGARETQYF. CDR3 nucleotide sequence: TGTGCCAGCTCACCAGGTCAGGGGGCGCGGGAGACCCAGTACTTC.

J is TRBJ2-7 and V is TRBV28; D may be TRBD2 (6 bases). The V end was cut by 10 bases, the J end by 2 bases, with 12 bases between. This CDR3 has 12 residues. Germline CDR1 is MDHEN and CDR2 is SYDVKM. CDR3 DNA: TGTGCCACCTTTGGGGGGACCTACGAGCAGTACTTC. Translated: CATFGGTYEQYF.

The genes are TRBV5-1 and TRBJ2-7; 8 bases agree with TRBD1. The CDR3 covers 15 residues. Germline V lookup: CDR1 SGHRS, CDR2 YFSETQ. V lost 2 bases, J lost 4 bases, and 8 bases stayed unmatched. The CDR3 region has the DNA TGCGCCAGCAGCTTCGGGACAGGAGTGGGGTACGAGCAGTACTTC. This encodes CASSFGTGVGYEQYF.

This chain uses TRBV12-5 with TRBJ1-4; 7 bases map to TRBD1. The germline V gene has CDR1 LGHNT and CDR2 FRNRAP. The junction had 2 bases not matched to a gene; V was cut back by 1 base and J by 6 bases. The length of the CDR3 is 14 residues. The CDR3 loop is CASGLGGQYEKLFF. The DNA of the CDR3 is TGTGCTAGTGGTTTGGGGGGACAGTATGAAAAACTGTTTTTT.

This sequence joins TRBV7-8 and TRBJ2-2, with TRBD2 as a possible D gene (5 bases). Germline-derived CDR1 and CDR2 are SGHVS and FQNEAQ. The CDR3 covers 13 residues. Trimming stripped 1 base from V and 6 bases from J, with 6 bases between. The CDR3 sequence: CASSLGTSGELFF. The DNA of the CDR3 is TGTGCCAGCAGCTTAGGGACTTCCGGGGAGCTGTTTTTT.

The J gene is TRBJ2-1, the V gene TRBV5-1, with 10 bases that match TRBD2. Germline CDR1 reads SGHRS; CDR2 reads YFSETQ. This CDR3 contains 15 residues. V trimming: 5 bases; J trimming: 5 bases; junction bases outside the gene matches: 7. The CDR3 is CASRNGLAGDNEQFF. The CDR3 DNA reads as TGCGCCAGCAGAAATGGGCTAGCGGGGGACAATGAGCAGTTCTTC. Full variable domain (remainder filled in from reference TRBV5-1 and TRBJ2-1): KAGVTQTPRYLIKTRGQQVTLSCSPISGHRSVSWYQQTPGQGLQFLFEYFSETQRNKGNFPGRFSGRQFSNSRSEMNVSTLELGDSALYLCASRNGLAGDNEQFFGPGTRLTVL.

Points on this clone: At one end the junction does not follow the germline gene, possibly because of a read error. V is TRBV7-6 and J is TRBJ1-1; a weak D match, TRBD1 (6 bases). CDR1 and CDR2 from the germline V gene are SGHVS and FNYEAQ. The CDR3 totals 18 residues. CDR3 protein: CASSEFTGRTSGNTEAFF. DNA for the CDR3: TGCGCCAGCAGTGAGTTCACAGGGCGGACCTCTGGGAACACTGAAGCTTTCTTT.

V gene TRBV19 combines with J gene TRBJ1-2; D might be TRBD1 (5 bases). The CDR3 sequence is 14 residues long. The germline V and J ends were trimmed by 6 bases and 5 bases, with 16 bases remaining between them. In germline, CDR1 is LNHDA, CDR2 SQIVND (reference sequence). The CDR3 region has the DNA TGTGCCAGTAGGACCTTCGACAGCACTTATGGCTACACCTTC. Its protein is CASRTFDSTYGYTF.

The chain couples TRBV2 to TRBJ2-1; TRBD1 agrees at 9 bases. The V gene end was trimmed by 5 bases and the J gene end by 15 bases; junction bases not matched to a gene: 5. CDR3 size: 11 residues. The germline CDR1 and CDR2 sequences are SNHLY and FYNNEI. The CDR3 DNA reads TGTGCCAGCAGTCTTAGGACAGGGGCGTTCTTC. This codes for CASSLRTGAFF.

The V and J genes are TRBV7-9 and TRBJ2-7, with TRBD2 matching over 9 bases. The CDR3 contains 16 residues. Germline CDR1 and CDR2: SEHNR and FQNEAQ (reference sequence). V dropped 5 bases and J dropped 2; count of bases not matched to a gene: 10. The CDR3 nucleotides are TGTGCCAGCAGCCCCCGGGGACTAGCCGGCACCTACGAGCAGTACTTC. It codes for CASSPRGLAGTYEQYF. Filled out from reference TRBV7-9 and TRBJ2-7, the complete variable domain reads DTGVSQNPRHKITKRGQNVTFRCDPISEHNRLYWYRQTLGQGPEFLTYFQNEAQLEKSRLLSDRFSAERPKGSFSTLEIQRTEQGDSAMYLCASSPRGLAGTYEQYFGPGTRLTVT.

The chain couples TRBV27 to TRBJ1-5, with D possibly TRBD1 on 6 matching bases. V lost 8 bases and J 9 bases, leaving 23 bases between the germline ends. CDR3 length: 15 residues. Per germline, CDR1 MNHEY and CDR2 SMNVEV (reference sequence). The chain's CDR3 is CASRSQGPGPRPQHF. As DNA, the CDR3 is TGTGCCAGCCGTTCACAGGGTCCAGGGCCTCGGCCCCAGCATTTT.

V usage is TRBV19 and J usage is TRBJ2-3; 12 nucleotides match TRBD2. Germline CDR1 reads LNHDA; CDR2 reads SQIVND (reference sequence). J lost 4 bases, V lost 5 bases, and 13 bases had no gene match. This CDR3 is built from 18 residues. The chain's CDR3 is CASSPQEASGRGADTQYF. In DNA, the CDR3 is TGTGCCAGTAGTCCCCAGGAGGCTAGCGGGAGGGGGGCAGATACGCAGTATTTT.

The V call is TRBV2, the J call TRBJ1-2, with D perhaps matching TRBD1 (6 bases). The V end lost 6 bases, the J end lost 4 bases, and 9 bases lay between the germline ends. The CDR3 consists of 12 residues. Germline V CDR1 and CDR2: SNHLY, FYNNEI. CDR3 region: CASRDSFYGYTF. In DNA form, the CDR3 reads TGTGCCAGCAGGGACAGTTTCTATGGCTACACCTTC.

J is TRBJ1-3 and V is TRBV2; D gene uncertain. The germline CDR1 and CDR2 sequences are SNHLY and FYNNEI. This CDR3 is built from 16 residues. The germline V and J ends were trimmed by 0 bases and 2 bases, with 11 bases remaining between them. The CDR3 spells CASSEARGKAGNTIYF. CDR3 nucleotides: TGTGCCAGCAGTGAAGCGAGAGGGAAGGCTGGAAACACCATATATTTT.

The chain combines TRBV27 with TRBJ1-2, with D possibly matching TRBD1 (6 bases). The length of the CDR3 is 15 residues. The germline CDR1 and CDR2 sequences are MNHEY and SMNVEV (reference sequence). Trimming took off 3 bases at V and 5 bases at J, with 16 bases between the two ends. CDR3 amino acids: CASSFLTGRGYGYTF. DNA of the CDR3: TGTGCCAGCAGTTTCCTGACAGGCCGTGGGTATGGCTACACCTTC.

V and J are TRBV6-1 and TRBJ1-1; D unclear. The CDR3 totals 12 residues. V was cut by 5 bases and J by 4 bases, with 8 bases left in between. In germline, CDR1 is MNHNS, CDR2 SASEGT. This CDR3 is CASSLEGTEAFF. CDR3 sequence (DNA): TGTGCCAGCAGTTTGGAGGGCACTGAAGCTTTCTTT.

This chain uses TRBV10-3 with TRBJ1-4; the match to TRBD1 covers 9 bases. Trimming removed 3 bases from V and 5 bases from J; junction bases left unmatched: 4. Germline assignment: CDR1 ENHRY and CDR2 SYGVKD. The CDR3 runs 15 residues. In DNA form, the CDR3 reads TGTGCCATCAGTGAAAGTGGACAGGGGAATGAAAAACTGTTTTTT. This translates into CAISESGQGNEKLFF.